The 32 T cell receptor beta chains given below trace back to one sample, sequenced in a study of blood T cells in healthy people across ages. Sample-barcoded 5' priming and a J-beta primer mix drove a second PCR of roughly 7 to 11 cycles. TCRdb re-analysed the 5' RACE reads in MiXCR, keeping a single row per CDR3 protein. The table includes around 1,000,000 distinct CDR3 sequences, 20% to 25% detected once. These sequences were also reported in another study, on T cells of mothers and their children.

Sequenced material: blood. These receptors were obtained from a girl aged 2 to 9 in good health.

This clonotype has a count of ten or more. An end of the junction differs from the germline gene, which may be a read error. V and J are TRBV12-3 or TRBV12-4 and TRBJ2-5; TRBD2 matches 12 bases. This CDR3 region has 15 residues. Here the CDR3 DNA reads TGTGCCAGCAGTTTGACTAGCGGGAGTCGGGAGACCCAGTACTTT. Translation: CASSLTSGSRETQYF.

The CDR3 nucleotides are TGTGCCAGCAGCCGCCCTACAGGGGAAAGCTATAATTCACCCCTCCACTTT. The encoded protein is CASSRPTGESYNSPLHF. The chain has TRBV7-6 and TRBJ1-6; 7 nucleotides agree with TRBD1. The CDR3 is 17 amino acids. Germline V gene lookup returns CDR1 SGHVS and CDR2 FNYEAQ. J was trimmed by 3 bases and V by 5 bases; bases with no gene match: 10.

CDR3 loop: CASSPRLGNEQFF. In DNA form, the CDR3 reads TGTGCCAGCAGCCCCAGACTGGGAAATGAGCAGTTCTTC. The rearrangement links TRBV11-1 to TRBJ2-1; no clear D gene. CDR1 and CDR2 from the germline V gene are SGHAT and FQDESV (reference sequence). CDR3 length: 13 amino acids. V gave up 5 bases and J gave up 7 bases, with 12 bases separating them. The whole variable domain, filled in from reference TRBV11-1 and TRBJ2-1, reads EAEVAQSPRYKITEKSQAVAFWCDPISGHATLYWYRQILGQGPELLVQFQDESVVDDSQLPKDRFSAERLKGVDSTLKIQPAELGDSAMYLCASSPRLGNEQFFGPGTRLTVL.

CDR3 sequence (DNA): TGTGCCACCGAGGGACTAGCGGGGGGTTCCTACAATGAGCAGTTCTTC. It yields the protein CATEGLAGGSYNEQFF. The V call is TRBV6-2 or TRBV6-3, the J call TRBJ2-1, with 15 nucleotides matching TRBD2. Trimming took 10 bases from V and 1 from J; bases not matched to a gene: 5. The germline CDR1 and CDR2 sequences are MNHEY and SVGEGT. The CDR3 runs 16 residues.

This clonotype turned up a few times. Because the CDR3 is missing its conserved closing phenylalanine or tryptophan, this is likely a read error. The rearrangement links TRBV9 to TRBJ2-3; TRBD2 matches 9 bases. The CDR3 runs 14 residues. CDR1 and CDR2 from the germline V gene are SGDLS and YYNGEE. The trim removed 3 bases at V and 6 bases at J, leaving 5 bases unmatched. The CDR3 sequence is CASSGSGGEDTQYS. The DNA for the CDR3 is TGTGCCAGCAGCGGTAGCGGGGGTGAGGATACGCAGTATTCT.

This clonotype was seen a handful of times. V is TRBV15 and J is TRBJ1-2, with D perhaps TRBD1 (5 bases). The CDR3 runs to 15 residues. V lost 0 bases to trimming and J lost 5 bases, with 13 bases between them. In germline, CDR1 is LNHNV, CDR2 YYDKDF (reference sequence). In nucleotides, the CDR3 is TGTGCCACCAGCAGAGATCGAGGGACTAGGTATGGCTACACCTTC. Encoded protein: CATSRDRGTRYGYTF.

This clonotype came up a few times. The rearrangement joins TRBV7-2 to TRBJ1-1; D remains unclear. V was shortened by 5 bases and J by 4 bases, with 14 bases between the two germline ends. CDR1 SGHTA and CDR2 FQGNSA come from the germline V gene. CDR3 size: 14 residues. In DNA, the CDR3 is TGTGCCAGCAGCAAAAGCTTCCGTTTCACTGAAGCTTTCTTT. Its translation: CASSKSFRFTEAFF.

The genes are TRBV27 and TRBJ2-7; no firm D call. V lost 4 bases, J lost 0 bases, and 10 bases lay in between. The CDR3 consists of 14 residues. Germline assignment: CDR1 MNHEY and CDR2 SMNVEV (reference sequence). The CDR3 DNA sequence: TGTGCCAGCAGTTCCGTGCCTAGCTCCTACGAGCAGTACTTC. Translating gives CASSSVPSSYEQYF.

The gene calls are TRBV29-1 and TRBJ2-3; unclear D gene. This CDR3 is 14 amino acids long. Trimming took off 5 bases at V and 1 base at J, with 13 bases between the two ends. Germline V CDR1 and CDR2: SQVTM, ANQGSEA. CDR3 sequence (DNA): TGCAGCGTTTCACAGTTCGCGGGCACAGATACGCAGTATTTT. This sequence encodes CSVSQFAGTDTQYF.

In its sample, this clonotype was seen a few times. J is TRBJ2-1 and V is TRBV4-3, with a possible D match to TRBD1 (5 bases). Germline V gives CDR1 LGHNA, CDR2 YSLEER. The V end was cut by 0 bases, the J end by 6 bases, with 15 bases between. The CDR3 sequence is 16 residues long. CDR3 amino acids: CASSQDPGQNSNEQFF. The CDR3 DNA reads TGCGCCAGCAGCCAAGATCCAGGGCAGAACAGCAATGAGCAGTTCTTC.

The CDR3, as DNA: TGTGCCAGCAGCTTGGGCCAGGACTACCACTACAATGAGCAGTTCTTC. Encoded protein: CASSLGQDYHYNEQFF. The chain is built from TRBV5-6 and TRBJ2-1, with a possible D match to TRBD2 (6 bases). V gave up 0 bases and J gave up 3 bases, with 13 bases separating them. Per germline, CDR1 SGHDT and CDR2 YYEEEE. This CDR3 is built from 16 residues. Combining the CDR3 with reference TRBV5-6 and TRBJ2-1 gives the whole variable domain DAGVTQSPTHLIKTRGQQVTLRCSPKSGHDTVSWYQQALGQGPQFIFQYYEEEERQRGNFPDRFSGHQFPNYSSELNVNALLLGDSALYLCASSLGQDYHYNEQFFGPGTRLTVL.

The CDR3 loop is CASSLSRPGEQYF. The DNA of the CDR3 is TGTGCCAGCAGTTTATCGAGGCCCGGGGAGCAGTACTTC. V and J are TRBV27 and TRBJ2-5, with D maybe TRBD2 (5 bases). This CDR3 contains 13 residues. Germline lookup yields CDR1 MNHEY and CDR2 SMNVEV (reference sequence). Deletions cut 0 bases from V and 11 bases from J, with 13 bases between.

This chain connects TRBV10-3 to TRBJ2-7; tentatively, D is TRBD1 (5 bases). The CDR3 spans 12 residues. Germline CDR1 is ENHRY and CDR2 is SYGVKD. Between the trimmed V and J ends, which lost 5 bases and 7 bases, there was a span of 12 bases. In nucleotides, the CDR3 is TGTGCCATCAGTAGACAGAATCGGGAGCAGTACTTC. Translated, it gives CAISRQNREQYF.

The chain joins TRBV29-1 to TRBJ1-1; no clear D gene. The CDR3 extends over 12 amino acids. Per germline, CDR1 SQVTM and CDR2 ANQGSEA. Trimming shortened V by 5 bases and J by 0 bases, and 7 bases separated the two germline ends. In DNA form, the CDR3 reads TGCAGCGTTCCGGGATTGAACACTGAAGCTTTCTTT. Translated, it gives CSVPGLNTEAFF.

The J gene is TRBJ2-3, the V gene TRBV6-2 or TRBV6-3; D uncertain. The CDR3 loop spans 15 amino acids. V was shortened by 2 bases and J by 1 base, with 10 bases between the two germline ends. CDR1 and CDR2 (germline): MNHEY, SVGEGT. CDR3 in DNA: TGTGCCAGCAGTTACGACCTGCTGGGCACAGATACGCAGTATTTT. It is translated as CASSYDLLGTDTQYF.

This rearrangement joins TRBV9 to TRBJ2-5, with 7 nucleotides matching TRBD1. The J call may be in error: the DNA end matches TRBJ2-7 better. Germline V lookup: CDR1 SGDLS, CDR2 YYNGEE. This CDR3 comprises 15 residues. The CDR3 DNA is TGTGCCAGCAGCCCACACGAGGGGGCCTCCTACGAGCAGTACTTC. As protein: CASSPHEGASYEQYF.

The J gene is TRBJ2-7, the V gene TRBV7-2; 8 bases are a match to TRBD2. Germline loops: CDR1 SGHTA, CDR2 FQGNSA. With V trimmed by 1 base and J by 3 bases, 8 bases remained unmatched. This CDR3 spans 16 amino acids. CDR3 in amino acids: CASSLVSGGPIYEQYF. The CDR3 nucleotides read TGTGCCAGCAGCTTAGTGAGCGGGGGACCTATCTACGAGCAGTACTTC.

The chain recombines TRBV4-1 with TRBJ2-5, with TRBD1 matching 8 bases. The J call may not be correct, given that the DNA end is closer to TRBJ2-7. Germline V gene data show CDR1 as MGHRA and CDR2 as YSYEKL. The CDR3 consists of 16 residues. This CDR3 reads CASSPPGGGVTYEQYF. CDR3 bases: TGCGCCAGCAGCCCCCCAGGGGGCGGGGTTACCTACGAGCAGTACTTC.

The V call is TRBV7-2, the J call TRBJ2-3; TRBD2 agrees at 13 bases. The CDR3 totals 19 residues. The J segment lost 5 bases and the V segment lost 2 bases, leaving 13 bases of the junction unmatched. CDR1 is SGHTA and CDR2 is FQGNSA in the germline V gene. Here the CDR3 reads CASSLIIRTSGSGGDTQYF. The DNA of the CDR3 is TGTGCCAGCAGCTTAATCATTAGGACTAGCGGGAGTGGTGGAGATACGCAGTATTTT.

This clonotype turned up a few times. The rearrangement links TRBV5-1 to TRBJ2-1, with D uncertain. V was pared by 3 bases and J by 5 bases, with 15 bases between. The length of the CDR3 is 15 residues. CDR1 and CDR2 from the germline V gene are SGHRS and YFSETQ. The chain's CDR3 is CASSWGSGGDNEQFF. The CDR3 bases are TGCGCCAGCAGCTGGGGTTCCGGCGGTGACAATGAGCAGTTCTTC.

This clonotype has a handful of counts. This chain uses TRBV2 with TRBJ2-4; D is possibly TRBD1 (5 bases). The CDR3 totals 17 residues. V was cut by 5 bases and J by 2 bases, with 19 bases left in between. Germline-derived CDR1 and CDR2 are SNHLY and FYNNEI. The DNA for the CDR3 is TGTGCCAGCAGTTTGACAGCAGGTGAAATTTCCAAAAACATTCAGTACTTC. This gives the protein CASSLTAGEISKNIQYF.

This clonotype was found a few times. CDR3 DNA: TGTGCCATCTCTCGGGGGGGGTCCAGCTCCTACAATGAGCAGTTCTTC. Its translation is CAISRGGSSSYNEQFF. The chain carries TRBV10-3 and TRBJ2-1; 8 nucleotides agree with TRBD2. This CDR3 has 16 amino acids. Germline V gives CDR1 ENHRY, CDR2 SYGVKD. V lost 8 bases to trimming and J lost 0 bases; unmatched junction nucleotides: 9.

This chain uses TRBV20-1 with TRBJ1-1; perhaps TRBD1 as D (5 bases). CDR3 length equals 14 residues. Germline V gene sequence: CDR1 DFQATT, CDR2 SNEGSKA (reference sequence). Between the trimmed V and J ends, which lost 4 bases and 0 bases, there was a span of 12 bases. The CDR3 sequence is CSATWGGMNTEAFF. CDR3 nucleotide sequence: TGCAGTGCTACTTGGGGCGGCATGAACACTGAAGCTTTCTTT.

This rearrangement joins TRBV5-4 to TRBJ2-1, with 14 bases that match TRBD2. The length of the CDR3 is 17 residues. The germline CDR1 and CDR2 sequences are SGHNT and YYREEE (reference sequence). Germline trimming cut 4 bases from V and 4 bases from J; bases unmatched to any gene: 7. The CDR3 DNA follows: TGTGCCAGCAGCACTGGGACTAGCGGGAGTAATTACAATGAGCAGTTCTTC. This encodes CASSTGTSGSNYNEQFF.

This clonotype was counted between two and nine times. The chain has TRBV6-1 and TRBJ1-3; TRBD1 matches at 7 bases. Germline CDR1 is MNHNS and CDR2 is SASEGT. V lost 5 bases to trimming and J lost 1 base; unmatched junction nucleotides: 17. This CDR3 has 19 amino acids. Here the CDR3 DNA reads TGTGCCAGCAGTCGGGGGAACAGGGGAAGTTTTACGTCTGGAAACACCATATATTTT. It translates to CASSRGNRGSFTSGNTIYF.

The chain combines TRBV4-3 with TRBJ2-7; the match to TRBD1 covers 9 bases. CDR1 is LGHNA and CDR2 is YSLEER in the germline V gene. Trimming removed 0 bases from V and 6 bases from J; junction bases left unmatched: 9. There are 16 residues in the CDR3. Here the CDR3 DNA reads TGCGCCAGCAGCCAAGATCACGGACAGGGGTCGTCCGAGCAGTACTTC. Protein: CASSQDHGQGSSEQYF.

This clonotype was seen only a few times. In DNA form, the CDR3 reads TGTGCCAGCAGCTTAGTTTCCTACGGGGGAGGCGAAAAACTGTTTTTT. The encoded protein is CASSLVSYGGGEKLFF. V is TRBV11-2 and J is TRBJ1-4; tentative D call: TRBD1 (5 bases). The CDR3 is 16 amino acids. With 1 base removed from V and 8 bases from J, the gap between germline ends came to 17 bases. Germline assignment: CDR1 SGHAT and CDR2 FQNNGV.

The chain has TRBV6-1 and TRBJ2-5; no reliable D call. The length of the CDR3 is 16 residues. The V gene lost 4 bases and the J gene lost 1 base, with 16 bases spanning the gap. CDR1 and CDR2 from the germline V gene are MNHNS and SASEGT. The CDR3 DNA sequence: TGTGCCAGCAGTGGGAGAACAGTTCCTCCCCAAGAGACCCAGTACTTC. This codes for CASSGRTVPPQETQYF.

This clonotype was observed a few times. The genes are TRBV6-1 and TRBJ1-5, with D uncertain. V lost 8 bases and J lost 5, with 19 bases in between. Germline values: CDR1 MNHNS, CDR2 SASEGT. The CDR3 extends over 15 amino acids. The CDR3 nucleotides read TGTGCCAGCCGGCGGGAACGGGGATCTGATCAGCCCCAGCATTTT. It is translated as CASRRERGSDQPQHF.

This clonotype was counted a few times. The rearrangement links TRBV6-5 to TRBJ2-3; D gene uncertain. Germline-derived CDR1 and CDR2 are MNHEY and SVGAGI. CDR3 size: 14 residues. The ends were cut back, 0 bases at V and 3 bases at J, with 7 bases in the middle. In DNA form, the CDR3 reads TGTGCCAGCAGTTACTCGCCTCGGACAGATACGCAGTATTTT. It specifies CASSYSPRTDTQYF.

The chain carries TRBV5-1 and TRBJ2-7; D possibly uses TRBD1 or TRBD2 (6 bases each). Per germline, CDR1 SGHRS and CDR2 YFSETQ. V was pared by 4 bases and J by 0 bases, with 17 bases between. This CDR3 has 16 residues. The CDR3 nucleotides are TGCGCCAGCAGCCCGGTAAAGGGGGGAAGCTCCTACGAGCAGTACTTC. Its protein product is CASSPVKGGSSYEQYF.

The chain employs TRBV4-1 and TRBJ1-2, with TRBD1 matching over 7 bases. V dropped 3 bases and J dropped 2; count of bases not matched to a gene: 6. The germline V gene has CDR1 MGHRA and CDR2 YSYEKL. The CDR3 runs 15 residues. CDR3 sequence: CASSHDRVKNYGYTF. The CDR3 region has the DNA TGCGCCAGCAGCCACGACAGGGTGAAGAACTATGGCTACACCTTC.